A selection of T cell receptor beta chains follows, all from one sample in a study of OX40 agonist ivuxolimab in advanced cancers. TCRdb keeps only in-frame clones here, not all; method: immunoSEQ multiplex PCR. The sample consists of around 69,000 clones, around 86% of them appearing once. The sample in question was CD4+ or CD8+ T cells sorted from blood, obtained in a trial of the OX40 agonist ivuxolimab. Every receptor here comes from an adult with an advanced solid tumor such as melanoma, head and neck, liver or kidney cancer. The CDR3 runs from the conserved cysteine through the conserved F or W. The order of the fields is J gene, V gene, CDR3 protein.

TRBJ1-1	TRBV11-2	CASSADRKNTEAFF
TRBJ2-7	TRBV6-5	CASSRLGGHFYEQYF
TRBJ2-5	TRBV5-1	CASSLYKSREEIVETQYF
TRBJ1-2	TRBV6-5	CASSLQGGGYTF
TRBJ1-1	TRBV11-2	CASSPKGQGWPEAFF
TRBJ2-1	TRBV18	CASSPQGLAGGNEQFF
TRBJ1-5	TRBV6-5	CASSYSPRQGSQPQHF
TRBJ1-4	TRBV25-1	CASSEPGDEKLFF
TRBJ2-7	TRBV14	CASSLPGTSGHEQYF
TRBJ1-1	TRBV7-2	CASTSGGTANTEAFF
TRBJ1-5	TRBV9	CASSVDARDSQPQHF
TRBJ1-2	TRBV6-1	CASRDRLAGGYTF
TRBJ1-5	TRBV30	CAWSMSAAGPQHF
TRBJ2-3	TRBV9	CASSVGFPGTLTDTQYF
TRBJ2-2	TRBV9	CASSVDVKVGGGELFF
TRBJ1-3	TRBV6-5	CASSYSLRAGNTIYF
TRBJ2-7	TRBV18	CASSPSQGAYEQYF
TRBJ2-1	TRBV5-1	CASSSVLSSYNEQFF
TRBJ1-6	TRBV11-2	CASSNSNYNSPLHF
TRBJ2-5	TRBV27	CASSFTRLGETQYF
TRBJ2-7	TRBV4-3	CASSQDVLSYEQYF
TRBJ2-3	TRBV27	CASSLLSLAGAPQYF
TRBJ1-1	TRBV15	CATSRLYGTGKCEAFF
TRBJ2-3	TRBV7-9	CASSFRIPLVPDTQYF
TRBJ1-4	TRBV19	CASSPRVREKLFF
TRBJ2-3	TRBV19	CASTIGGSGWRTDTQYF
TRBJ1-5	TRBV19	CASQGGNQPQHF
TRBJ1-1	TRBV29-1	CSVYQGTEAFF
TRBJ2-7	TRBV6-6	CASSSMGLEQYF
TRBJ1-1	TRBV4-3	CASSHLDRGRVPEAFF
TRBJ1-1	TRBV18	CASHDSMNTEAFF
TRBJ2-3	TRBV12-5	CASRGLAGGHADTQYF
TRBJ1-5	TRBV18	CASSPSWSREGNQPQHF
TRBJ1-6	TRBV4-2	CASSLQGLLGSPLHF
TRBJ1-1	TRBV5-1	CASSWDRAIPGSTEAFF
TRBJ1-3	TRBV7-2	CASSIDLRSGNTIYF